The 24 T cell receptor beta chains below come from one sample, sequenced in a study of blood T cell repertoires in COVID-19. Method: immunoSEQ multiplex PCR; TCRdb's copy keeps in-frame clones and lacks some. The sample has approximately 250,000 clones, approximately 90% seen once. Sequencing input: PBMCs or T cells enriched from blood (not recorded which). Receptors were obtained from a woman younger than 45 with acute COVID-19.

V and J are TRBV28 and TRBJ2-2; 10 bases are shared with TRBD2. V lost 5 bases to trimming and J lost 4 bases; unmatched junction nucleotides: 7. The CDR3 contains 16 residues. The V gene's germline CDR1 is MDHEN and CDR2 SYDVKM. CDR3 sequence: CASSQTSGASTGELFF. The CDR3 coding sequence is TGTGCCAGCAGTCAAACTAGCGGGGCGAGCACCGGGGAGCTGTTTTTT.

The chain uses TRBV27 and TRBJ1-5, with D maybe TRBD1 (5 bases). CDR3 length equals 13 residues. Germline loops: CDR1 MNHEY, CDR2 SMNVEV (reference sequence). Deletions cut 5 bases from V and 1 base from J, with 6 bases between. CDR3 bases: TGTGCCAGCAGTAAGGGGAGCAATCAGCCCCAGCATTTT. Translation: CASSKGSNQPQHF.

This clone was seen only once. The chain has TRBV7-8 and TRBJ1-3; no clear D. This CDR3 is built from 14 residues. V was pared by 7 bases and J by 0 bases, with 10 bases between. The germline V gene has CDR1 SGHVS and CDR2 FQNEAQ. The CDR3 sequence is CASIRGSSGNTIYF. The CDR3 DNA follows: TGTGCCAGCATCCGCGGTTCCTCTGGAAACACCATATATTTT.

The genes are TRBV19 and TRBJ2-7, with 8 bases that match TRBD2. With V trimmed by 4 bases and J by 1 base, 6 bases remained unmatched. The CDR3 has 15 residues. Germline CDR1 is LNHDA and CDR2 is SQIVND (reference sequence). This CDR3 reads CASSRTSGQSYEQYF. The CDR3, as DNA: TGTGCCAGTAGTAGAACTAGCGGACAATCCTACGAGCAGTACTTC.

Only one count was recorded for this clone. V usage is TRBV28 and J usage is TRBJ2-1; D is possibly TRBD2 (5 bases). Germline V gene lookup returns CDR1 MDHEN and CDR2 SYDVKM. Trimming cost V 3 bases and J 3 bases, with 12 bases left between them. The CDR3 extends over 15 amino acids. The DNA of the CDR3 is TGTGCCAGCAGTTTCGTTTCCGACTACTACAATGAGCAGTTCTTC. Its translation: CASSFVSDYYNEQFF.

The J gene is TRBJ2-2, the V gene TRBV9, with 10 bases aligning to TRBD2. The CDR3 has 15 residues. Trimming cost V 3 bases and J 6 bases; bases outside gene matches: 5. The germline gives CDR1 SGDLS, CDR2 YYNGEE. CDR3 DNA sequence: TGTGCCAGCAGCGAGCGGGAGGGGCCTTCCGGGGAGCTGTTTTTT. As protein: CASSEREGPSGELFF.

Only a few counts were recorded for this clone. J is TRBJ2-1 and V is TRBV9; TRBD1 aligns across 10 bases. Germline CDR1 SGDLS, CDR2 YYNGEE. This CDR3 has 15 amino acids. CDR3 sequence: CDRQGASAQNNEQFF. Here the CDR3 DNA reads TGTGACCGACAGGGGGCATCTGCCCAGAACAATGAGCAGTTCTTC.

The chain recombines TRBV5-1 with TRBJ1-1, with unresolved D. Germline values: CDR1 SGHRS, CDR2 YFSETQ. The CDR3 sequence is 13 residues long. Between the trimmed V and J ends, which lost 0 bases and 3 bases, there was a span of 6 bases. DNA of the CDR3: TGCGCCAGCAGCTTGGTCGGTGACACTGAAGCTTTCTTT. Protein product: CASSLVGDTEAFF.

The CDR3 nucleotides read TGTGCCAGCAGCTTGAACAGCCTTAACACCGGGGAGCTGTTTTTT. It codes for CASSLNSLNTGELFF. The chain employs TRBV7-6 and TRBJ2-2; no firm D call. V was shortened by 3 bases and J by 2 bases, with 10 bases between the two germline ends. The CDR3 spans 15 residues. CDR1 is SGHVS and CDR2 is FNYEAQ in the germline V gene. Together with reference TRBV7-6 and TRBJ2-2, the CDR3 gives the full variable domain: GAGVSQSPRYKVTKRGQDVALRCDPISGHVSLYWYRQALGQGPEFLTYFNYEAQQDKSGLPNDRFSAERPEGSISTLTIQRTEQRDSAMYRCASSLNSLNTGELFFGEGSRLTVL.

This CDR3 is CASSAQAGAGADTQYF. The DNA for the CDR3 is TGTGCCAGCAGCGCGCAAGCGGGAGCTGGGGCAGATACGCAGTATTTT. The chain carries TRBV3-1 (or the pseudogene TRBV3-2) and TRBJ2-3, with 8 positions matching TRBD2. The trim removed 5 bases at V and 4 bases at J, leaving 11 bases unmatched. Germline lookup yields CDR1 LGHDT and CDR2 YNNKEL (reference sequence). CDR3 length equals 16 residues.

V is TRBV11-2 and J is TRBJ2-7; 10 bases match TRBD2. There are 17 residues in the CDR3. The junction had 8 bases not matched to a gene; V was cut back by 2 bases and J by 1 base. CDR1 and CDR2 (germline): SGHAT, FQNNGV. The DNA of the CDR3 is TGTGCCAGCAGCTTATGGCCTAGCGGGAGTGTATCCTACGAGCAGTACTTC. Translating gives CASSLWPSGSVSYEQYF. The variable domain in full, with the rest retrieved from reference TRBV11-2 and TRBJ2-7, is EAGVAQSPRYKIIEKRQSVAFWCNPISGHATLYWYQQILGQGPKLLIQFQNNGVVDDSQLPKDRFSAERLKGVDSTLKIQPAKLEDSAVYLCASSLWPSGSVSYEQYFGPGTRLTVT.

J is TRBJ2-7 and V is TRBV18, with 8 bases lining up with TRBD1. V was pared by 2 bases and J by 6 bases, with 9 bases of the junction left unmatched. The germline V gene has CDR1 KGHSH and CDR2 LQKENI. The CDR3 is 15 residues long. The chain's CDR3 is CASSPTEQGASEQYF. The CDR3 region has the DNA TGTGCCAGCTCACCAACGGAGCAGGGGGCGAGCGAGCAGTACTTC.

V usage is TRBV10-3 and J usage is TRBJ2-1; 8 nucleotides line up with TRBD2. With V trimmed by 2 bases and J by 6 bases, 9 bases remained unmatched. Germline V lookup: CDR1 ENHRY, CDR2 SYGVKD. This CDR3 is built from 16 residues. CDR3 sequence (DNA): TGTGCCATCAGTGAGGCGACGGGAGGGCCGTTCAATGAGCAGTTCTTC. Amino acid sequence: CAISEATGGPFNEQFF.

The J gene is TRBJ2-7, the V gene TRBV4-2; no reliable D call. Germline CDR1 and CDR2: LGHNA and YNFKEQ. V was pared by 0 bases and J by 2 bases, with 11 bases between. The length of the CDR3 is 15 residues. The CDR3 region is CASSQEPTSAYEQYF. In DNA, the CDR3 is TGTGCCAGCAGCCAAGAGCCTACCTCGGCCTACGAGCAGTACTTC.

The J gene is TRBJ2-1, the V gene TRBV7-3, with a weak D call TRBD2 (6 bases). The length of the CDR3 is 15 residues. CDR1 is SGHTA and CDR2 is FQGTGA in the germline V gene. V was clipped by 6 bases and J by 7 bases, with 19 bases between them. CDR3 in DNA: TGTGCCAGCAGACGCGACGGGACTGGGGGGAATGAGCAGTTCTTC. The encoded protein is CASRRDGTGGNEQFF.

The chain carries TRBV18 and TRBJ2-7, with D perhaps matching TRBD2 (6 bases). This CDR3 has 15 amino acids. In germline, CDR1 is KGHSH, CDR2 LQKENI. The germline V and J ends were trimmed by 3 bases and 5 bases, with 17 bases remaining between them. The CDR3 region has the DNA TGTGCCAGCTCACCCTTTTCGGGACTCGAGGACGAGCAGTACTTC. Its protein product is CASSPFSGLEDEQYF.

This chain connects TRBV6-6 to TRBJ2-1; 10 positions match TRBD2. The CDR3 loop spans 16 amino acids. Germline V gives CDR1 MNHNY, CDR2 SVGAGI (reference sequence). The V and J ends lost 4 bases and 9 bases, in that order; junction bases with no gene match: 12. The CDR3 DNA reads TGTGCCAGCAGTTCCTTAGCGGGAGGACCGGCGGGTGAGCAGTTCTTC. This codes for CASSSLAGGPAGEQFF.

The rearrangement joins TRBV18 to TRBJ1-5; D is undetermined. From germline, CDR1 is KGHSH and CDR2 LQKENI. This CDR3 has 13 amino acids. Trimming took 6 bases from V and 8 from J, leaving 14 bases between them. The CDR3: CASSQGSEEPQHF. DNA for the CDR3: TGTGCCAGCTCCCAAGGTAGCGAGGAGCCCCAGCATTTT.

The CDR3 spells CASSLLVAGTYEQYF. In DNA, the CDR3 is TGCGCCAGCAGCTTATTGGTAGCGGGTACCTACGAGCAGTACTTC. The V call is TRBV5-1, the J call TRBJ2-7; 7 bases line up with TRBD2. The CDR3 loop spans 15 amino acids. The J segment lost 2 bases and the V segment lost 2 bases, leaving 7 bases of the junction unmatched. Germline CDR1 is SGHRS and CDR2 is YFSETQ.

CDR3 in amino acids: CASSPTSGSFYEQYF. The CDR3 DNA sequence: TGTGCCAGCAGTCCTACTAGCGGGAGCTTCTACGAGCAGTACTTC. The genes are TRBV6-5 and TRBJ2-7, with 11 bases lining up with TRBD2. Trimming at V came to 5 bases and at J to 3 bases, leaving 6 bases not matched to a gene. Germline CDR1 reads MNHEY; CDR2 reads SVGAGI. CDR3 length: 15 amino acids.

The chain joins TRBV5-1 to TRBJ2-1; D perhaps matches TRBD2 (5 bases). Trimming pared 2 bases from V and 0 bases from J, leaving 9 bases between. Germline CDR1 is SGHRS and CDR2 is YFSETQ. The CDR3 has 15 amino acids. CDR3 DNA sequence: TGCGCCAGCAGCTTTGGGGAGAACTCCTACAATGAGCAGTTCTTC. Amino acids: CASSFGENSYNEQFF.

The rearrangement joins TRBV7-6 to TRBJ1-3, with D perhaps matching TRBD1 (6 bases). V was cut by 1 base and J by 2 bases, with 6 bases left in between. The CDR3 sequence is 14 residues long. Germline-derived CDR1 and CDR2 are SGHVS and FNYEAQ. CDR3 DNA sequence: TGTGCCAGCAGCTTAGGGGACACTGGAAACACCATATATTTT. Amino acids: CASSLGDTGNTIYF.

The chain joins TRBV7-9 to TRBJ2-7, with D possibly TRBD2 on 6 matching bases. The germline V gene has CDR1 SEHNR and CDR2 FQNEAQ (reference sequence). This CDR3 is built from 15 residues. The V end was cut by 1 base, the J end by 8 bases, with 18 bases between. CDR3 loop: CASSLEEGGVRKQYF. The CDR3 DNA reads as TGTGCCAGCAGCTTAGAGGAGGGCGGGGTAAGGAAGCAGTACTTC.

V and J are TRBV28 and TRBJ2-7, with a tentative D call TRBD1 (5 bases). V was cut by 2 bases and J by 2 bases, with 13 bases left in between. Looked up from germline, CDR1 is MDHEN and CDR2 is SYDVKM. The CDR3 extends over 15 amino acids. CDR3 sequence (DNA): TGTGCCAGCAGTTTAAGGCAGGGCATCCCCTACGAGCAGTACTTC. Translated, it gives CASSLRQGIPYEQYF.